Detailed here is one T cell receptor beta chain. Its antigen is as yet unknown. This record belongs to a study of shared clonotypes between healthy human individuals. Whole-study results and caveats: In this cohort, only blood was sampled, and tissue repertoires likely differ.

V was cut by 3 bases and J by 0 bases, with 9 bases left in between. From germline, CDR1 is SGHDN and CDR2 FVKESK. The CDR3 contains 14 residues. This table comes from immunoSEQ multiplex PCR, and its TCRdb copy is limited to in-frame clones, with some not included. The data contain 2 million to 3 million clones, 90% to 95% of them singletons. Sequenced material: naive CD4+ T cells from PBMCs. This sample's subset: CD45RA+ positively selected. The chain combines TRBV14 with TRBJ2-7; D is uncertain. This clonotype was obtained from a man between 18 and 29 years old in good health. Some clones in this sample may be carry-over from other donors' samples. The CDR3 is CASSHRLFSYEQYF. The DNA of the CDR3 is TGTGCCAGCAGCCACAGGCTGTTCTCCTACGAGCAGTACTTC.